A single sample is the source of the 13 T cell receptor beta chains below, sequenced in a study of T-cell reconstitution after alpha-beta-depleted transplantation in children. A TCRbeta library incorporating unique molecular identifiers was prepared. MiXCR, run by TCRdb on the PCR reads, gives a single entry per CDR3 protein. The table has about 20,000 distinct CDR3 sequences, 10% to 15% seen once. Material: PBMCs, mostly from graft donor cells, obtained 60 days after TCRalphabeta/CD19-depleted stem cell transplant. Receptors were obtained from a female patient aged 2-9 years who had a stem cell transplant for congenital amegakaryocytic thrombocytopenia, so the T cells may come from the graft donor.

In its sample, this clonotype was seen many times. The chain combines TRBV3-1 with TRBJ2-1; TRBD1 is a possible D gene (6 bases). With 0 bases removed from V and 11 bases from J, the gap between germline ends came to 17 bases. Germline V gene lookup returns CDR1 LGHDT and CDR2 YNNKEL (reference sequence). This CDR3 has 15 amino acids. This chain's CDR3 is CASSQDPVTGLKQFF. The CDR3 bases are TGTGCCAGCAGCCAAGACCCCGTTACAGGGTTGAAGCAGTTCTTC.

There are many counts of this clonotype. Here the CDR3 DNA reads TGCGCCAGCAGGCTACAGGGAGGGAGCAATCAGCCCCAGCATTTT. It is translated as CASRLQGGSNQPQHF. The V and J genes are TRBV4-1 and TRBJ1-5; weak D call: TRBD1 (6 bases). V lost 6 bases to trimming and J lost 1 base, with 13 bases between them. Germline-derived CDR1 and CDR2 are MGHRA and YSYEKL. The CDR3 consists of 15 residues.

This clonotype was detected ten times or more. This chain connects TRBV7-8 to TRBJ2-3; 10 nucleotides line up with TRBD1. The CDR3 is 16 residues long. The germline gives CDR1 SGHVS, CDR2 FQNEAQ. J gave up 4 bases and V 6 bases, and 10 bases lay outside the gene matches. CDR3 bases: TGTGCCAGCAGGGACAGGGGGGGCCGTAGTCCAGATACGCAGTATTTT. Protein sequence: CASRDRGGRSPDTQYF.

The table lists this clonotype with many counts. The gene calls are TRBV10-2 and TRBJ2-3; D possibly corresponds to TRBD2 (5 bases). The CDR3 totals 14 residues. Germline assignment: CDR1 WSHSY and CDR2 SAAADI. Trimming cost V 2 bases and J 2 bases, with 8 bases left between them. The CDR3, as DNA: TGCGCCAGCAGTGAGGACTACTACACAGATACGCAGTATTTT. Encoded protein: CASSEDYYTDTQYF.

The chain is built from TRBV30 and TRBJ1-5; a weak D match, TRBD1 (5 bases). The V gene's germline CDR1 is GTSNPN and CDR2 SVGIG (reference sequence). Trimming removed 0 bases from V and 2 bases from J, with 5 bases in between. This CDR3 has 13 residues. DNA of the CDR3: TGTGCCTGGAGTGTACAGGGCAATCAGCCCCAGCATTTT. This sequence encodes CAWSVQGNQPQHF.

In this sample, this clonotype is medium-sized. The J gene is TRBJ2-1, the V gene TRBV7-2, with 10 bases that match TRBD1. CDR1 SGHTA and CDR2 FQGNSA come from the germline V gene. J was trimmed by 7 bases and V by 6 bases; bases with no gene match: 18. This CDR3 is 18 amino acids long. The CDR3 DNA reads as TGTGCCAGCAGTCTTGGGGGATTTCAAAGGGGACAGGGGAATGAGCAGTTCTTC. Translation gives CASSLGGFQRGQGNEQFF.

The chain links TRBV29-1 to TRBJ1-1, with TRBD1 matching over 10 bases. The CDR3 is 14 residues long. Germline CDR1 SQVTM, CDR2 ANQGSEA. The ends lost 4 bases at V and 4 bases at J; junction bases unmatched: 6. The CDR3 region has the DNA TGCAGCGTTGGAGGGACAGGGGTTTCCACTGAAGCTTTCTTT. It encodes CSVGGTGVSTEAFF.

By sample fraction, this clonotype is medium-sized (0.01 to 0.1%). V gene TRBV5-5 combines with J gene TRBJ2-7; D might be TRBD1 (6 bases). With 3 bases removed from V and 2 bases from J, the gap between germline ends came to 12 bases. Germline V gene data show CDR1 as SGHKS and CDR2 as YYEKEE (reference sequence). The CDR3 totals 14 residues. The CDR3 is CASSYGQLPYEQYF. The CDR3 nucleotides read TGTGCCAGCAGCTATGGACAGCTCCCCTACGAGCAGTACTTC.

This clonotype was detected many times. J is TRBJ2-5 and V is TRBV4-1, with D perhaps TRBD2 (6 bases). The germline V gene has CDR1 MGHRA and CDR2 YSYEKL. CDR3 length: 15 residues. Trimming shortened V by 2 bases and J by 4 bases, and 14 bases separated the two germline ends. CDR3 in amino acids: CASSQNAREVETQYF. CDR3 in DNA: TGCGCCAGCAGCCAAAACGCCAGGGAGGTAGAGACCCAGTACTTC.

This clonotype was seen many times. The CDR3: CASSQDGGKTQYF. The DNA for the CDR3 is TGTGCCAGCAGCCAAGACGGGGGAAAGACCCAGTACTTC. The chain couples TRBV3-1 to TRBJ2-5; the D gene is possibly TRBD2 (6 bases). V was trimmed by 0 bases and J by 6 bases, leaving 8 bases between them. Germline V gene lookup returns CDR1 LGHDT and CDR2 YNNKEL (reference sequence). CDR3 length: 13 residues.

This clonotype has ten or more counts. The J gene is TRBJ2-1, the V gene TRBV29-1; tentative D call: TRBD2 (6 bases). The ends were cut back, 6 bases at V and 7 bases at J, with 19 bases in the middle. The germline V gene encodes CDR1 SQVTM and CDR2 ANQGSEA. The CDR3 extends over 14 amino acids. This CDR3 is CSVAPSGPGNEQFF. The CDR3 DNA is TGCAGCGTGGCCCCAAGCGGGCCGGGAAATGAGCAGTTCTTC.

At least ten counts were recorded for this clonotype. This chain links TRBV5-1 with TRBJ2-1; 11 positions match TRBD2. From germline, CDR1 is SGHRS and CDR2 YFSETQ. J gave up 3 bases and V 4 bases, and 3 bases lay outside the gene matches. The CDR3 totals 15 residues. CDR3 coding DNA: TGCGCCAGCAGCCTGGGGACTAGCGGCTACAATGAGCAGTTCTTC. Its protein product is CASSLGTSGYNEQFF.

Many counts were recorded for this clonotype. V usage is TRBV20-1 and J usage is TRBJ2-7; a weak D match, TRBD2 (6 bases). This CDR3 region has 14 residues. Germline CDR1 is DFQATT and CDR2 is SNEGSKA (reference sequence). Trimming stripped 3 bases from V and 6 bases from J, with 18 bases between. The CDR3 loop is CSASSPEGLGEQYF. In nucleotides, the CDR3 is TGCAGTGCTAGTTCTCCGGAGGGCCTGGGCGAGCAGTACTTC.